These T cell receptor beta chains were read from a single sample in a study of blood T cell repertoires in COVID-19. Assay used: immunoSEQ multiplex PCR; TCRdb lists only in-frame clones, some missing. The sample contains some 1,500 clones, approximately 84% of which appear only once. The sequenced sample consisted of peripheral blood. These TCRs come from a man between 70 and 80 years old with active COVID-19. The CDR3 runs from the conserved cysteine through the conserved F or W. Fields, in order: J gene, clone size, D gene, V gene, CDR3 protein, CDR3 DNA. D genes are given only for firm matches. Some rows have no size entry. The others give once, few or many, or a class for an expanded clone.

j_gene: TRBJ1-1
abundance: once
d_gene: .
v_gene: TRBV2
CDR3aa: CASSDEVDTEAFF
CDR3nt: TGTGCCAGCAGTGACGAGGTAGACACTGAAGCTTTCTTT

j_gene: TRBJ1-6
abundance: few
d_gene: .
v_gene: TRBV14
CDR3aa: CASSPRARTYNSPLHF
CDR3nt: TGTGCCAGCAGCCCGCGGGCCCGCACCTATAATTCACCCCTCCACTTT

j_gene: TRBJ2-3
abundance: few
d_gene: .
v_gene: TRBV27
CDR3aa: CASSLTTSTDTQYF
CDR3nt: TGTGCCAGCAGTCTAACGACTAGCACAGATACGCAGTATTTT

j_gene: TRBJ2-7
abundance: few
d_gene: .
v_gene: TRBV27
CDR3aa: CASSPNPGVFAYEQYF
CDR3nt: TGTGCCAGCAGTCCCAACCCCGGGGTATTCGCCTACGAGCAGTACTTC

j_gene: TRBJ2-2
abundance: .
d_gene: TRBD1
v_gene: TRBV15
CDR3aa: CATSREGGTGNTGELFF
CDR3nt: TGTGCCACCAGCAGAGAAGGAGGGACAGGGAACACCGGGGAGCTGTTTTTT

j_gene: TRBJ2-3
abundance: .
d_gene: .
v_gene: TRBV4-2
CDR3aa: CASSTQGGRALDTQYF
CDR3nt: TGTGCCAGCAGCACCCAAGGGGGGAGGGCCTTAGATACGCAGTATTTT

j_gene: TRBJ2-3
abundance: few
d_gene: .
v_gene: TRBV27
CDR3aa: CASSLSEGRDTQYF
CDR3nt: TGTGCCAGCAGTTTAAGCGAGGGCCGGGATACGCAGTATTTT

j_gene: TRBJ1-1
abundance: .
d_gene: TRBD1
v_gene: TRBV15
CDR3aa: CATSEQTGAGTEAFF
CDR3nt: TGTGCCACCAGCGAACAGACAGGGGCGGGCACTGAAGCTTTCTTT

j_gene: TRBJ1-3
abundance: .
d_gene: .
v_gene: TRBV3-1/TRBV3-2
CDR3aa: CASSQDAIIGDTIYF
CDR3nt: TGTGCCAGCAGCCAAGACGCCATCATCGGAGACACCATATATTTT

j_gene: TRBJ1-4
abundance: once
d_gene: .
v_gene: TRBV5-1
CDR3aa: CASSFETAEKLFF
CDR3nt: TGCGCCAGCAGCTTTGAGACAGCGGAAAAACTGTTTTTT

j_gene: TRBJ2-7
abundance: .
d_gene: .
v_gene: TRBV7-9
CDR3aa: CASSLASGRYEQYF
CDR3nt: TGTGCCAGCAGCTTAGCTAGCGGCAGGTACGAGCAGTACTTC

j_gene: TRBJ2-7
abundance: once
d_gene: .
v_gene: TRBV9
CDR3aa: CASSVGRRSVDYEQYF
CDR3nt: TGTGCCAGCAGCGTTGGGAGACGTTCTGTTGACTACGAGCAGTACTTC

j_gene: TRBJ1-1
abundance: .
d_gene: TRBD1
v_gene: TRBV6-2/TRBV6-3
CDR3aa: CASSYPSGTGWRGEAFF
CDR3nt: TGTGCCAGCAGTTACCCTTCCGGGACAGGGTGGAGAGGTGAAGCTTTCTTT

j_gene: TRBJ1-1
abundance: few
d_gene: TRBD1
v_gene: TRBV2
CDR3aa: CASSEAEDRGSVWTEAFF
CDR3nt: TGTGCCAGCAGTGAAGCGGAGGACAGGGGGTCCGTATGGACTGAAGCTTTCTTT

j_gene: TRBJ2-2
abundance: .
d_gene: .
v_gene: TRBV4-3
CDR3aa: CASRVTTRTGELFF
CDR3nt: TGCGCCAGCAGAGTTACCACCAGAACCGGGGAGCTGTTTTTT

j_gene: TRBJ2-5
abundance: .
d_gene: .
v_gene: TRBV15
CDR3aa: CATSLGPETQYF
CDR3nt: TGTGCCACCAGCTTGGGGCCAGAGACCCAGTACTTC

j_gene: TRBJ2-7
abundance: .
d_gene: .
v_gene: TRBV11-2
CDR3aa: CASSSDLDRLYEQYF
CDR3nt: TGTGCCAGCAGCTCCGACCTCGACAGGCTCTACGAGCAGTACTTC

j_gene: TRBJ2-7
abundance: .
d_gene: TRBD1
v_gene: TRBV10-3
CDR3aa: CAISETGQLSHEQYF
CDR3nt: TGTGCCATCAGTGAAACGGGACAGCTCTCCCACGAGCAGTACTTC

j_gene: TRBJ2-2
abundance: .
d_gene: TRBD2
v_gene: TRBV4-1
CDR3aa: CASSFRTSGGNTGELFF
CDR3nt: TGCGCCAGCAGCTTCCGGACTAGCGGGGGTAACACCGGGGAGCTGTTTTTT

j_gene: TRBJ2-7
abundance: .
d_gene: TRBD1
v_gene: TRBV6-2/TRBV6-3
CDR3aa: CASSYLRQGYEQYF
CDR3nt: TGTGCCAGCAGTTACTTAAGACAGGGCTACGAGCAGTACTTC

j_gene: TRBJ2-1
abundance: .
d_gene: TRBD1
v_gene: TRBV27
CDR3aa: CASTPRDRGPHEQFF
CDR3nt: TGTGCCAGCACCCCCCGGGACAGGGGGCCCCATGAGCAGTTCTTC

j_gene: TRBJ2-2
abundance: .
d_gene: .
v_gene: TRBV3-1/TRBV3-2
CDR3aa: CASNTGTGGELFF
CDR3nt: TGTGCCAGTAACACAGGGACGGGCGGGGAGCTGTTTTTT

j_gene: TRBJ1-2
abundance: .
d_gene: TRBD1
v_gene: TRBV3-1/TRBV3-2
CDR3aa: CASSQVNIMGTGAYGYTF
CDR3nt: TGTGCCAGCAGCCAAGTAAATATTATGGGGACAGGGGCCTATGGCTACACCTTC

j_gene: TRBJ1-5
abundance: .
d_gene: .
v_gene: TRBV6-4
CDR3aa: CASSRGGWQPQHF
CDR3nt: TGTGCCAGCAGCCGAGGTGGTTGGCAGCCCCAGCATTTT

j_gene: TRBJ1-5
abundance: .
d_gene: TRBD1
v_gene: TRBV4-1
CDR3aa: CASSHGQGALAQPQHF
CDR3nt: TGCGCCAGCAGCCACGGACAGGGGGCCCTCGCGCAGCCCCAGCATTTT

j_gene: TRBJ1-5
abundance: .
d_gene: .
v_gene: TRBV20-1
CDR3aa: CSASPAPGSNQPQHF
CDR3nt: TGCAGTGCTAGTCCCGCCCCAGGTAGCAATCAGCCCCAGCATTTT

j_gene: TRBJ2-3
abundance: once
d_gene: TRBD1
v_gene: TRBV5-1
CDR3aa: CASSRDRGQTDTQYF
CDR3nt: TGCGCCAGCAGCCGAGACAGGGGGCAGACAGATACGCAGTATTTT

j_gene: TRBJ2-1
abundance: .
d_gene: TRBD1
v_gene: TRBV18
CDR3aa: CASSGPGTGPSYNEQFF
CDR3nt: TGTGCCAGCTCAGGACCTGGGACAGGTCCCTCCTACAATGAGCAGTTCTTC

j_gene: TRBJ2-3
abundance: .
d_gene: .
v_gene: TRBV27
CDR3aa: CASSSEPLGTDTQYF
CDR3nt: TGTGCCAGCAGTTCTGAACCACTGGGCACAGATACGCAGTATTTT

j_gene: TRBJ2-7
abundance: .
d_gene: TRBD2
v_gene: TRBV6-5
CDR3aa: CASRKGTTTYEQYF
CDR3nt: TGTGCCAGCCGAAAAGGGACTACTACCTACGAGCAGTACTTC

j_gene: TRBJ2-7
abundance: few
d_gene: .
v_gene: TRBV27
CDR3aa: CASSPRDSQTYEQYF
CDR3nt: TGTGCCAGCAGTCCGCGGGACAGCCAGACCTACGAGCAGTACTTC

j_gene: TRBJ1-4
abundance: .
d_gene: .
v_gene: TRBV3-1/TRBV3-2
CDR3aa: CASSQVYKRTNEKLFF
CDR3nt: TGTGCCAGCAGCCAGGTTTATAAACGGACTAATGAAAAACTGTTTTTT

j_gene: TRBJ2-7
abundance: .
d_gene: TRBD2
v_gene: TRBV11-3
CDR3aa: CASSFLAASSYEQYF
CDR3nt: TGTGCCAGCAGCTTTCTAGCGGCCAGCTCCTACGAGCAGTACTTC

j_gene: TRBJ2-5
abundance: few
d_gene: .
v_gene: TRBV6-5
CDR3aa: CASRGDFQETQYF
CDR3nt: TGTGCCAGCAGGGGGGACTTTCAAGAGACCCAGTACTTC

j_gene: TRBJ2-2
abundance: .
d_gene: .
v_gene: TRBV20-1
CDR3aa: CSASTGIATGELFF
CDR3nt: TGCAGTGCTAGTACCGGGATAGCCACCGGGGAGCTGTTTTTT

j_gene: TRBJ2-2
abundance: .
d_gene: .
v_gene: TRBV7-2
CDR3aa: CASSLVLVGGAGELFF
CDR3nt: TGTGCCAGCAGCTTAGTCCTTGTCGGGGGTGCCGGGGAGCTGTTTTTT

j_gene: TRBJ1-4
abundance: few
d_gene: TRBD1
v_gene: TRBV5-6
CDR3aa: CASRPEPRDSINEKLFF
CDR3nt: TGTGCCAGCAGACCCGAGCCCCGGGACAGCATAAATGAAAAACTGTTTTTT

j_gene: TRBJ2-5
abundance: .
d_gene: .
v_gene: TRBV27
CDR3aa: CASSLQPGALETQYF
CDR3nt: TGTGCCAGCAGTCTACAGCCGGGAGCCTTGGAGACCCAGTACTTC

j_gene: TRBJ2-7
abundance: .
d_gene: .
v_gene: TRBV3-1/TRBV3-2
CDR3aa: CASSHPRDTSYEQYF
CDR3nt: TGTGCCAGCAGCCACCCACGGGACACCTCCTACGAGCAGTACTTC

j_gene: TRBJ2-3
abundance: once
d_gene: .
v_gene: TRBV10-3
CDR3aa: CAIRGDSGTTDTQYF
CDR3nt: TGTGCCATCAGAGGGGATAGCGGAACCACAGATACGCAGTATTTT

j_gene: TRBJ2-1
abundance: .
d_gene: TRBD2
v_gene: TRBV19
CDR3aa: CASSRRGTSGEFF
CDR3nt: TGTGCCAGTAGTCGGCGTGGGACTAGTGGGGAGTTCTTC